A selection of T cell receptor beta chains follows, all from one sample in a study of blood T cell repertoires in COVID-19. Libraries were prepared by immunoSEQ multiplex PCR; TCRdb keeps only in-frame clonotypes and omits some of them. The sample carries hundreds of thousands of clones, approximately 90% recorded once. The sample was PBMCs or T cells enriched from blood (not recorded which). All receptors derive from a woman in her forties or fifties who had recovered from COVID-19. The CDR3 runs from the conserved cysteine through the conserved F or W. Fields, in order: D gene, V gene, J gene, clone size, CDR3 protein, CDR3 DNA. D genes are given only for firm matches. The size entry is marked missing in some rows and otherwise reads once, few, many or a size class.

d_gene: .; v_gene: TRBV5-1; j_gene: TRBJ2-3; abundance: .; CDR3aa: CASSLATATDTQYF; CDR3nt: TGCGCCAGCAGCTTGGCTACAGCTACAGATACGCAGTATTTT
d_gene: .; v_gene: TRBV28; j_gene: TRBJ1-6; abundance: .; CDR3aa: CASSLSYGAGSTLHF; CDR3nt: TGTGCCAGCAGTTTAAGTTATGGGGCAGGCTCGACCCTCCACTTT
d_gene: TRBD2; v_gene: TRBV24-1; j_gene: TRBJ2-1; abundance: .; CDR3aa: CATSPTPTSGSTGEQFF; CDR3nt: TGTGCCACCAGCCCAACCCCCACTAGCGGGAGCACTGGTGAGCAGTTCTTC
d_gene: .; v_gene: TRBV7-9; j_gene: TRBJ2-3; abundance: .; CDR3aa: CASSFGQDTDTQYF; CDR3nt: TGTGCCAGCAGCTTTGGACAAGACACAGATACGCAGTATTTT
d_gene: .; v_gene: TRBV5-5; j_gene: TRBJ1-1; abundance: .; CDR3aa: CASSLQVAGTEAFF; CDR3nt: TGTGCCAGCAGCTTACAGGTGGCGGGAACTGAAGCTTTCTTT
d_gene: TRBD2; v_gene: TRBV23-1; j_gene: TRBJ2-3; abundance: .; CDR3aa: CASSQSLAGDTQYF; CDR3nt: TGCGCCAGCAGTCAGAGCCTAGCGGGAGATACGCAGTATTTT
d_gene: .; v_gene: TRBV18; j_gene: TRBJ2-2; abundance: .; CDR3aa: CASSTSGLNTGELFF; CDR3nt: TGTGCCAGCTCTACCAGCGGGCTGAACACCGGGGAGCTGTTTTTT
d_gene: .; v_gene: TRBV2; j_gene: TRBJ1-4; abundance: .; CDR3aa: CASSSQGVGGKLFF; CDR3nt: TGTGCCAGCAGCTCCCAGGGTGTGGGAGGAAAACTGTTTTTT
d_gene: TRBD1; v_gene: TRBV5-8; j_gene: TRBJ1-4; abundance: once; CDR3aa: CASTLPHGTGGNEKLFF; CDR3nt: TGTGCCAGCACCTTGCCGCATGGGACAGGGGGTAATGAAAAACTGTTTTTT
d_gene: .; v_gene: TRBV28; j_gene: TRBJ2-6; abundance: .; CDR3aa: CASSPSGSGANVLTF; CDR3nt: TGTGCCAGCAGCCCGTCAGGGTCCGGGGCCAACGTCCTGACTTTC
d_gene: TRBD2; v_gene: TRBV6-5; j_gene: TRBJ2-5; abundance: .; CDR3aa: CASRRVGRGKETQYF; CDR3nt: TGTGCCAGCAGGCGCGTTGGGCGGGGGAAAGAGACCCAGTACTTC
d_gene: .; v_gene: TRBV2; j_gene: TRBJ1-3; abundance: .; CDR3aa: CASRARDTIRGNTIYF; CDR3nt: TGTGCCAGCAGAGCCCGGGACACGATCCGAGGAAACACCATATATTTT
d_gene: TRBD1; v_gene: TRBV4-1; j_gene: TRBJ1-2; abundance: .; CDR3aa: CASSQGTGGLGGYTF; CDR3nt: TGCGCCAGCAGCCAAGGGACAGGGGGCCTCGGTGGCTACACCTTC
d_gene: TRBD2; v_gene: TRBV4-2; j_gene: TRBJ2-7; abundance: once; CDR3aa: CASSQRTSGPYEQYF; CDR3nt: TGTGCCAGCAGCCAAAGGACTAGCGGTCCCTACGAGCAGTACTTC
d_gene: TRBD1; v_gene: TRBV6-2/TRBV6-3; j_gene: TRBJ2-7; abundance: .; CDR3aa: CASTPTGQGANEQYF; CDR3nt: TGTGCCAGCACCCCCACCGGACAGGGGGCCAACGAGCAGTACTTC
d_gene: .; v_gene: TRBV5-1; j_gene: TRBJ1-2; abundance: once; CDR3aa: CASSMSPGYGYGYTF; CDR3nt: TGCGCCAGCAGCATGAGCCCAGGGTACGGCTATGGCTACACCTTC